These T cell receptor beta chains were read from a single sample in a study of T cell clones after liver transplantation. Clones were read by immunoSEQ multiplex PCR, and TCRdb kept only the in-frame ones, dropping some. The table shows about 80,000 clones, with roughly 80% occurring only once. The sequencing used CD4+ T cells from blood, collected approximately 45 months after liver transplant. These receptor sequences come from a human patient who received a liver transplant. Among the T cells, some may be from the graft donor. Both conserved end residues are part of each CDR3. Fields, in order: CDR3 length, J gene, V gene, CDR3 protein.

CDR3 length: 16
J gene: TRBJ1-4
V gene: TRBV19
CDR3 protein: CASSARTIATNEKLFF

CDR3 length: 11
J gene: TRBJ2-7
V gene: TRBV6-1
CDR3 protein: CASSPFYEQYF

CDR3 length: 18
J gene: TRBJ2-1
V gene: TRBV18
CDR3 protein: CASSRGLAGVKGNNEQFF

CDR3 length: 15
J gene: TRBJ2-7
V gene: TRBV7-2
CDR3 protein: CASSSPAGNSYEQYF

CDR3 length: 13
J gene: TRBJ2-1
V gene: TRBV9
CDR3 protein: CASSVGVNNEQFF

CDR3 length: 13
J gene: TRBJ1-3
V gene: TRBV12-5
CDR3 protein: CASGSSPGNTIYF

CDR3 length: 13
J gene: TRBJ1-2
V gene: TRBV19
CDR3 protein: CASSIGADYGYTF

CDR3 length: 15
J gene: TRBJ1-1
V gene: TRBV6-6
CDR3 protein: CATEQQGARNTEAFF

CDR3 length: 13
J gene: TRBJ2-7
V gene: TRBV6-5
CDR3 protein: CASTPGPHYEQYF

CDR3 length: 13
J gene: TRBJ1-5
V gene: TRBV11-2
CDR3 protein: CASSLGFDQPQHF

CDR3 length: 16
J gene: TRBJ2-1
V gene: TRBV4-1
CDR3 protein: CASSQGGLAGQNEQFF

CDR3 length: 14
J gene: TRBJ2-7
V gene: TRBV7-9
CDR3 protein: CASSGSRVSYEQYF

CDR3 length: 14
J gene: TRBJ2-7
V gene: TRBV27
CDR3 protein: CASSLSSSGDEQYF

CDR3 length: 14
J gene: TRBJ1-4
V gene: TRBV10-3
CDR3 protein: CAISEGHANEKLFF

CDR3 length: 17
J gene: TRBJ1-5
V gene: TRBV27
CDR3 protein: CASSFTDPYYSNQPQHF

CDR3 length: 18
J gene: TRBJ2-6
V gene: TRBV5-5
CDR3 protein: CASSLGLALSSGANVLTF

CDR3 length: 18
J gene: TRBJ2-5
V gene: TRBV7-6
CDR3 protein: CASSSGGGAGVRTETQYF

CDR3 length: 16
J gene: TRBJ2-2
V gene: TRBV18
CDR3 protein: CASSPGTAVPTGELFF

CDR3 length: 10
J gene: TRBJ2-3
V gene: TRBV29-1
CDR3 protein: CSVDTDTQYF

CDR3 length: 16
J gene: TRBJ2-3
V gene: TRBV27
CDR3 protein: CASSSLAGTSTDTQYF

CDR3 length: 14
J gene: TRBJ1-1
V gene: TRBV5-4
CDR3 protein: CASSWGAGNTEAFF

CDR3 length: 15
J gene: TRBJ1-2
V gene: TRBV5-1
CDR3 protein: CASSLAVGLNYGYTF

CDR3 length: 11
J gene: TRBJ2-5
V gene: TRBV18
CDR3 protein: CASSPQETQYF

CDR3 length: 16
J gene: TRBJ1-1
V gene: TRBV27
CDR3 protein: CASSLGFRTGPTEAFF

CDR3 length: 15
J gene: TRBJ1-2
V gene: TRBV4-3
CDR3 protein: CASSLGVGFLDGYTF

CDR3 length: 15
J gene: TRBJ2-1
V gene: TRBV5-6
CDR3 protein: CASSLADRGRYEQFF

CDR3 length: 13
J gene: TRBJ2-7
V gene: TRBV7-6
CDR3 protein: CASSTETGYEQYF

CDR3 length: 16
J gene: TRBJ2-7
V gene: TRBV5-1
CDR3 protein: CASSLEGPSPYREQYF

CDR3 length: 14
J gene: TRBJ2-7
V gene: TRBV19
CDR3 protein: CASSIGGTTYEQYF

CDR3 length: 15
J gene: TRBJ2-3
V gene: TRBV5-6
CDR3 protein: CASSLILRGRDTQYF

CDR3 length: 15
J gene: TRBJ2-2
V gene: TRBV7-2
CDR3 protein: CASSLRDRVTGELFF

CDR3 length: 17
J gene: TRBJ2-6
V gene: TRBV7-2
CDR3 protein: CASSSAGRLSGANVLTF

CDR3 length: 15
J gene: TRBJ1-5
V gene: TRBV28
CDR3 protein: CASSYRQLSNQPQHF

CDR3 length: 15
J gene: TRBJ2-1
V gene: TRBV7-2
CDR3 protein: CASSSTASSYNEQFF

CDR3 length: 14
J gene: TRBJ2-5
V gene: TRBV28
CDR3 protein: CASTKRLGPETQYF

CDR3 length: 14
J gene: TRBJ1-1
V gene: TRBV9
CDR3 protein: CASSPATGATEAFF

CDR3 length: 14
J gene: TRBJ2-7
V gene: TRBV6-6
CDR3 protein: CASSTSAELYEQYF

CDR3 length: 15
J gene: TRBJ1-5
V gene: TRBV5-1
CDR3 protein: CASRRGQAADQPQHF

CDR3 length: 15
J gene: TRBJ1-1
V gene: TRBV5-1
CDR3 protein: CASSLGAHMNTEAFF

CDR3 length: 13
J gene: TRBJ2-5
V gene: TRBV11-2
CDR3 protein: CASSPTGGETQYF

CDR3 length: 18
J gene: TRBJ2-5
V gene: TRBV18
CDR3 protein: CASSPPGSRGASAETQYF

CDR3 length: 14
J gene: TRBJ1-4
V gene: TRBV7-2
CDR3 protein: CASSLGGGPKKLFF

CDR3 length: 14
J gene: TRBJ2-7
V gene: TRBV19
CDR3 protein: CASSIGAGAFEQYF

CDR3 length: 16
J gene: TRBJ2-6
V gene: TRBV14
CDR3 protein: CASSPLHSSGANVLTF

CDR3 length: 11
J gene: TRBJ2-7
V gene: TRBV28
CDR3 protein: CASISNDEQYF

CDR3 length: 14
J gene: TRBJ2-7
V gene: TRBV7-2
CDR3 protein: CASSSLQGTYEQYF

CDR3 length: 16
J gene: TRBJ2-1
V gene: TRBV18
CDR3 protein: CASSPTSGKGYNEQFF